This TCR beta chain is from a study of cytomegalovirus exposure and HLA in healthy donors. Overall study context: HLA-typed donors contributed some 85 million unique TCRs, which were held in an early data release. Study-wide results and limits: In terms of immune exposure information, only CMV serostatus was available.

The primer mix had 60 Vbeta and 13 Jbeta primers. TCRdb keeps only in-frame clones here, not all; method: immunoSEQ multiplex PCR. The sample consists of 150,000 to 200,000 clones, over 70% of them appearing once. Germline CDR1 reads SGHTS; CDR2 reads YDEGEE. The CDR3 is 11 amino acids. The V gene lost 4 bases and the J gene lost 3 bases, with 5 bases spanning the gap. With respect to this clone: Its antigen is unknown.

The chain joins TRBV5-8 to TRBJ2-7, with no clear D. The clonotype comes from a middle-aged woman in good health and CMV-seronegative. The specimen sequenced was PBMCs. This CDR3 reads CASSIYYEQYF. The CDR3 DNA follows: TGTGCCAGCAGCATCTACTACGAGCAGTACTTC. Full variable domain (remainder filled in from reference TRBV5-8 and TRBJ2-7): EAGVTQSPTHLIKTRGQQATLRCSPISGHTSVYWYQQALGLGLQFLLWYDEGEERNRGNFPPRFSGRQFPNYSSELNVNALELEDSALYLCASSIYYEQYFGPGTRLTVT.